The source of this TCR beta chain is a study of blood T cell repertoires in COVID-19. Assay: immunoSEQ multiplex PCR; the TCRdb copy retains only in-frame clones and omits some. The sample includes roughly 150,000 clones, around 80% of them seen just once. Specimen: peripheral blood. The sequence came from a woman in her forties or fifties with acute or convalescent COVID-19.

The CDR3 DNA follows: TGTGCCAGCAGCTTGGGTGGGGGTAGCGGGGGCTACAATGAGCAGTTCTTC. Amino acids: CASSLGGGSGGYNEQFF. This chain links TRBV5-4 with TRBJ2-1; 9 bases line up with TRBD2. The CDR3 extends over 17 amino acids. Germline CDR1 is SGHNT and CDR2 is YYREEE (reference sequence). Trimming removed 0 bases from V and 3 bases from J; junction bases left unmatched: 7.